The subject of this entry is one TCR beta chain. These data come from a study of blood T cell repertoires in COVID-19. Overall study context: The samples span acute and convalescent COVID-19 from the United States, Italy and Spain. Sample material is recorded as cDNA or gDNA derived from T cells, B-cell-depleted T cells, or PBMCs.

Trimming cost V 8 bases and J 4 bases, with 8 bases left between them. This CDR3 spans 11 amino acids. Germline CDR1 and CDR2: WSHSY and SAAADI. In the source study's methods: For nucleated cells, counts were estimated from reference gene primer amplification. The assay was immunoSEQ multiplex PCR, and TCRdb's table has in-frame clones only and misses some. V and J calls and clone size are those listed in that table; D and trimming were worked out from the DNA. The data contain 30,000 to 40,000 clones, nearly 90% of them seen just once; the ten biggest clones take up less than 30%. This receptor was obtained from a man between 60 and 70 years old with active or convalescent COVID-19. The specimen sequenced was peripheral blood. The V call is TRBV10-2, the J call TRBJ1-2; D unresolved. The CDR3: CASFGGYGYTF. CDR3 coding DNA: TGCGCCAGCTTCGGAGGCTATGGCTACACCTTC.